This T cell receptor (beta chain) was captured by sequencing in a study of response to subunit inactivated influenza vaccine. This CDR3 has 15 amino acids. CDR1 ENHRY and CDR2 SYGVKD come from the germline V gene. V gave up 3 bases and J gave up 2 bases; unmatched junction bases: 4. TCRdb recomputed calls from the RT-PCR reads with MiXCR, one row per CDR3 protein. This sample has around 570,000 distinct CDR3 sequences; under 9% occur once, and the top ten carry 10% to 15%. The chain couples TRBV10-3 to TRBJ1-2; 9 bases map to TRBD1. The source was PBMCs from blood, collected approximately 25 months after vaccination. This TCR derives from a man in his fifties or sixties who received an inactivated influenza vaccine. The CDR3 reads CAISDQDRGNYGYTF. CDR3 bases: TGTGCCATCAGTGACCAGGACAGGGGAAACTATGGCTACACCTTC.